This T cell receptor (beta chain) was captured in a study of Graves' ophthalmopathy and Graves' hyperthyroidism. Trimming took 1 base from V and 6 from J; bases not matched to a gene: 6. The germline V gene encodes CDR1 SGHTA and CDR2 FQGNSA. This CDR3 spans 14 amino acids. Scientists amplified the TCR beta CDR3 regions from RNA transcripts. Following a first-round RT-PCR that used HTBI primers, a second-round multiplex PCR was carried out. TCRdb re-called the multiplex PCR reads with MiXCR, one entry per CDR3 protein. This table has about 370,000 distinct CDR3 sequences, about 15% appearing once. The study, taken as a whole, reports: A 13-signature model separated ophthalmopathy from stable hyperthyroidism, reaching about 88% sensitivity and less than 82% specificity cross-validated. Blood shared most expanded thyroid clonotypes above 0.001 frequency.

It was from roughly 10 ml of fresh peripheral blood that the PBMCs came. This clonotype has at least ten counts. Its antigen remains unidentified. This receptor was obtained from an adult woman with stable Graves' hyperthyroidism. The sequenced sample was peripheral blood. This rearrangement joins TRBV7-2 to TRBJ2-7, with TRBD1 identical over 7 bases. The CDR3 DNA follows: TGTGCCAGCAGCTTAGGGGGACAGATCGGCGAGCAGTACTTC. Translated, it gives CASSLGGQIGEQYF.